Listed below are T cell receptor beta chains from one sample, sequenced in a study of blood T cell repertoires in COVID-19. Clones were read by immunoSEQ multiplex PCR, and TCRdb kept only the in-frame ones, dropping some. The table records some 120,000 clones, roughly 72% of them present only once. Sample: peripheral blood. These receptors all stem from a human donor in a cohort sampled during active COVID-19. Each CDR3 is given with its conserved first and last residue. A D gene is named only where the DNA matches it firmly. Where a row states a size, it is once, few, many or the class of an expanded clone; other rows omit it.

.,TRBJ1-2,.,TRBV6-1,CASSAANQGLGYTF,TGTGCCAGCAGTGCAGCGAACCAGGGACTTGGCTACACCTTC
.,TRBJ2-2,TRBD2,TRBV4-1,CASSRSSGGNTGELFF,TGCGCCAGCAGCCGATCATCGGGGGGGAACACCGGGGAGCTGTTTTTT
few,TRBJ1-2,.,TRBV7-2,CASRPVGYGYTF,TGTGCCAGCAGGCCGGTCGGCTATGGCTACACCTTC
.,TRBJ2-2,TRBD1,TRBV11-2,CASSYPRGQGARGELFF,TGTGCCAGCAGCTACCCTCGGGGACAGGGGGCGAGGGGGGAGCTGTTTTTT
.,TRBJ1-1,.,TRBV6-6,CASRPTLRGVNTEAFF,TGTGCCAGCAGGCCCACCCTCAGGGGAGTTAACACTGAAGCTTTCTTT
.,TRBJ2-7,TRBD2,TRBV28,CASSLGTSGGFEQYF,TGTGCCAGCAGTTTAGGGACTAGCGGGGGGTTTGAGCAGTACTTC
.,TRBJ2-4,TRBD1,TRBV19,CASSATGTGAVAKNIQYF,TGTGCCAGTAGTGCGACCGGGACAGGGGCCGTAGCCAAAAACATTCAGTACTTC
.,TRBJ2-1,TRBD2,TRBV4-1,CASSQGRGGGTYNEQFF,TGCGCCAGCAGCCAAGGACGTGGCGGGGGAACCTACAATGAGCAGTTCTTC
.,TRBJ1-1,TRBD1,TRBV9,CASSVEGRGPEAFF,TGTGCCAGCAGCGTAGAGGGCAGGGGGCCTGAAGCTTTCTTT
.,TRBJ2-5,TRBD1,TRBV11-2,CASRRTGGGIQETQYF,TGTGCCAGCAGACGGACAGGGGGGGGGATCCAAGAGACCCAGTACTTC
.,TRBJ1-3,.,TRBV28,CASSFFTPLAASGNTIYF,TGTGCCAGCAGCTTTTTTACCCCTTTGGCAGCGTCTGGAAACACCATATATTTT
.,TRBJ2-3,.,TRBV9,CASSVATGSTDTQYF,TGTGCCAGCAGCGTAGCGACAGGCAGCACAGATACGCAGTATTTT